The 3 T cell receptor beta chains presented below share a single source sample, sequenced in a study of T cell repertoires in cytomegalovirus infection. Using its own MiXCR run on the reads, TCRdb lists one record per CDR3 protein. The data show 150,000 to 200,000 distinct CDR3 sequences, roughly a fifth seen once. Sample: PBMCs. These receptors were taken from a human donor in good health (CMV status not recorded). Some clones in this sample may be carry-over from other donors' samples.

Ten or more counts support this clonotype. The rearrangement links TRBV7-8 to TRBJ2-5, with TRBD1 identical over 8 bases. This CDR3 comprises 16 residues. The J segment lost 5 bases and the V segment lost 1 base, leaving 9 bases of the junction unmatched. CDR1 SGHVS and CDR2 FQNEAQ come from the germline V gene. The CDR3 DNA sequence: TGTGCCAGCAGCTTAGTTGGGGACAGGAGGTGGGAGACCCAGTACTTC. It codes for CASSLVGDRRWETQYF.

In this sample, this clonotype turned up a few times. The chain joins TRBV5-1 to TRBJ2-7; 8 bases align to TRBD1. The germline CDR1 and CDR2 sequences are SGHRS and YFSETQ. The V segment lost 7 bases and the J segment 3 bases; nucleotides outside the gene matches: 6. This CDR3 has 13 residues. CDR3 amino acids: CASAGQAFYEQYF. The CDR3 coding sequence is TGCGCCAGCGCGGGACAGGCCTTCTACGAGCAGTACTTC.

This clonotype was seen ten or more times. The rearrangement uses TRBV2 and TRBJ2-1; 9 bases agree with TRBD1. Unmatched junction bases numbered 5, after V lost 4 bases and J lost 4 bases. The germline CDR1 and CDR2 sequences are SNHLY and FYNNEI. The CDR3 is made up of 15 amino acids. The CDR3 sequence: CASSGDRGRYNEQFF. The CDR3 DNA is TGTGCCAGCAGTGGAGACAGGGGGAGGTACAATGAGCAGTTCTTC. The whole variable domain, filled in from reference TRBV2 and TRBJ2-1, reads EPEVTQTPSHQVTQMGQEVILRCVPISNHLYFYWYRQILGQKVEFLVSFYNNEISEKSEIFDDQFSVERPDGSNFTLKIRSTKLEDSAMYFCASSGDRGRYNEQFFGPGTRLTVL.